This T cell receptor beta chain stems from a study of shared clonotypes between healthy human individuals (dated by TCRdb to 2020 to 2022). At the level of the whole study: Three men and two women, aged 18 to 49 years, made up the cohort. Per donor, three plates each were used for CD4 naive and CD4 memory, two for CD8 naive, and one for CD8 memory. Per donor, leukapheresis produced somewhere between about 0.85 and 10 billion PBMCs. Different laboratories and diverse techniques were used to prepare libraries and sequence TCR repertoires, to increase sequencing depth and limit assay-specific biases. To estimate repertoire size and how much clonotypes are shared between individuals, the study performed deep sequencing of blood TCR repertoires from roughly five healthy adults. Overall study outcomes, separate from this receptor: Because the study included only a small number of donors, the genetic and exposure-history diversity represented was limited. Based on pairwise subsampling, the degree of clonotype sharing among donors was expected to be affected by sequencing depth. Rarefaction of sorted-subset datasets indicated incomplete sequencing despite the large sequencing depth. Naive subsets generally had larger estimated clonotype richness than memory subsets did. Higher generation probabilities were observed for clonotypes shared by all four sorted-subset donors than for non-shared clonotypes. About 5% of naive CD4, 3% to 4% of naive CD8, 2.3% of memory CD4, and about 0.4% of memory CD8 clonotypes were shared across several donors. Sampling was restricted to blood, and TCR repertoires in tissue are likely to differ from TCR repertoires in blood.

Using the deep immunoSEQ assay, TCR CDR3 regions were amplified from genomic DNA by multiplex PCR. Extracted genomic DNA from each cell subset was distributed evenly across all wells of several immunoSEQ 96-well plates, and each plate was treated as a replicate. Each replicate PCR for sorted subsets received around 0.2 ug genomic DNA, equal to about 30,000 T cell genomes. Purified libraries were quantified with a Qubit 3.0 fluorometer, sized on a Bioanalyzer 2100, and re-quantified with the KAPA Library Quantification kit. A separate single-read 150-cycle Illumina NextSeq 550 flow cell was used to sequence each immunoSEQ 96-well plate. The authors processed their data as follows. Because the immunoSEQ output included only junctional sequences and no quality scores, the filtering could not be the same as the filtering used for full-length reads. Sequences were annotated with PyIR, a Python wrapper for IgBLAST v1.9, and V/J genes and CDR3 were assigned using IMGT germline references. Reads were removed for weak V/J assignments (E-value above 1e-6), missing CDR3, stop codons, out-of-frame junctions, or ambiguous translated residues. V3J clonotypes were defined as sequences sharing an identical inferred V gene, J gene, and CDR3 amino acid sequence. Percentage overlap between repertoires was computed as shared unique clonotypes divided by the size of the smaller repertoire. Three approaches were used to assess repertoire richness: RTK rarefaction, the Chao1 estimator, and Recon v2.1 estimates of unobserved clonotypes. OLGA was used to compute generation probabilities for all TCRbeta clonotypes that the gDNA method yielded from a few donors. The immuneACCESS repertoire file appears here via TCRdb, limited to in-frame rearrangements. These files lack a portion of the clones; in checked studies, under half of the deficit traces to unresolved V genes, and the cause of the others is not known. Clone size and V and J calls were adopted from that table, with D and trimming inferred from the DNA. This sample holds about 2 million clones; roughly 94% were observed only once. 1% to 1.5% of the sample is in the top ten clones.

CD8 naive samples were CD45RO-negative cells positively selected for CCR7, giving a CD45RA+CCR7+ population that excluded TemRA cells. Healthy HIV-negative adults with no recently reported acute infections or vaccinations were included as donors. Only Caucasian adults living in Nashville, Tennessee, USA were represented among the donors. After blood collection by leukapheresis, PBMCs were isolated using Ficoll-Histopaque density gradient centrifugation and then cryopreserved in the vapor phase of liquid nitrogen. Purity and quantity of every magnetically sorted T cell population were checked by analytical flow cytometry. Genomic DNA was isolated from every sorted fraction and measured by UV absorbance on a Nanodrop 2000c. Concerning this clone: The antigen this receptor binds is unknown. Base-call qualities are not available, and no considerably larger clone is one nucleotide away.

Including the terminal cysteine and phenylalanine, the CDR3 comprises 15 residues. The sequence is cut down to CDR3 DNA, 45 bases in frame from base 1. CDR1 and CDR2 are read off the germline V gene as MNHNS and SASEGT. Trimming costs V 9 bases and J 0 bases, and their ends lie 15 bases apart. The sequence is built from TRBV6-1 and TRBJ1-3; tentative D gene TRBD1, with 6 bases matching. Sequencing was performed on naive CD8+ T cells sorted from blood. The meaning of the sample's cell subset or site label: CD45RA+CCR7+. This receptor was taken from a man between 18 and 35 years old in good health. The CDR3 region: CASRTDTSSGNTIYF. In nucleotide form, the sequence is TGTGCCAGTAGGACAGATACGAGCTCTGGAAACACCATATATTTT.